The clone carrying this T cell receptor (beta chain) was detected only a few times. As yet, its antigen is unknown. With a much larger clone just one base away, this may be a read error. The read terminates 3 residues ahead of where the CDR3 ends, so the germline J gene completes it. This sample was taken from a study of T cell clonality in common variable immunodeficiency. Study results and caveats: Links between repertoire features and CVID complications were heterogeneity-limited.

This CDR3 comprises 18 residues. The V gene's germline CDR1 is GTSNPN and CDR2 SVGIG (reference sequence). Patients and controls were mostly of Caucasian heritage. The table came from immunoSEQ multiplex PCR; TCRdb's copy has only in-frame clones and leaves some out. The sample was found to contain around 55,000 clones, and every one recurs. The J gene is TRBJ1-4, the V gene TRBV30; TRBD1 aligns across 9 bases. The origin of this receptor is a person between 18 and 75 years old in good health. Sequences were obtained from peripheral blood mononuclear cells. The CDR3 protein is CAWSGITGGASGANVLFF. Incomplete CDR3 DNA: TGTGCCTGGAGTGGAATAACAGGGGGCGCTTCTGGGGCCAACGTA.